This T cell receptor beta chain was obtained from a study of blood T cell repertoires in COVID-19. The wider study: The samples span acute and convalescent COVID-19 from the United States, Italy and Spain. The analysed material was cDNA or gDNA that came from T cells, B-cell-depleted T cells, or PBMCs.

With 2 bases removed from V and 6 bases from J, the gap between germline ends came to 11 bases. This CDR3 region has 13 residues. Germline V gene lookup returns CDR1 MNHEY and CDR2 SMNVEV (reference sequence). This clone appeared once. How the authors handled the data: Nucleated cell counts were estimated from reference gene primer amplification. Some clones are missing from TCRdb's copy, which holds only in-frame ones; the method was immunoSEQ multiplex PCR. V, J and clone size derive from that table, while D and trimming were established from the DNA sequence. Here the sample spans approximately 280,000 clones, more than 75% being singletons.

The genes are TRBV27 and TRBJ2-7; D may be TRBD1 (6 bases). This TCR derives from a woman aged 25 to 39 who had recovered from COVID-19. Sequenced input: peripheral blood. The CDR3 coding sequence is TGTGCCAGCAGTTTACTGGGGGCCGGCGAGCAGTACTTC. Residues: CASSLLGAGEQYF.